The 24 T cell receptor beta chains presented below share a single source sample, sequenced in a study of response to subunit inactivated influenza vaccine. Via MiXCR, TCRdb re-called the RT-PCR reads, giving one row per CDR3 protein. The table has roughly 500,000 distinct CDR3 sequences, about 15% seen once. The sequenced sample was CD4+ T cells sorted from PBMCs, obtained roughly 24 months after vaccination. The receptors stem from a man aged 50 to 69 who received an inactivated influenza vaccine.

This clonotype was detected only a few times. The chain employs TRBV2 and TRBJ1-6; unclear D gene. The length of the CDR3 is 13 residues. V shed 5 bases and J shed 6 bases, with 8 bases lying between them. Germline values: CDR1 SNHLY, CDR2 FYNNEI. DNA for the CDR3: TGTGCCAGCAGTCGCCTTACTAATTCACCCCTCCACTTT. Its protein product is CASSRLTNSPLHF.

V and J are TRBV20-1 and TRBJ2-7; D might be TRBD1 or TRBD2, each matching 5 bases. Germline V gives CDR1 DFQATT, CDR2 SNEGSKA (reference sequence). Trimming took off 6 bases at V and 3 bases at J, with 18 bases between the two ends. The CDR3 sequence is 14 residues long. The CDR3 DNA is TGCAGTGCCAATACCGGGACGGAGGACTACGAGCAGTACTTC. Translating gives CSANTGTEDYEQYF.

This chain connects TRBV30 to TRBJ2-5, with D possibly called TRBD1 or TRBD2 (7 bases each). Germline V gene sequence: CDR1 GTSNPN, CDR2 SVGIG (reference sequence). The CDR3 sequence is 14 residues long. V was shortened by 7 bases and J by 4 bases, with 19 bases between the two germline ends. The CDR3 DNA is TGTGCCTTGGGGGGCAGGGGGGGCAGAGAGACCCAGTACTTC. This translates into CALGGRGGRETQYF.

This clonotype has more than one count but fewer than ten. V and J are TRBV20-1 and TRBJ2-1; D is unclear. In germline, CDR1 is DFQATT, CDR2 SNEGSKA (reference sequence). V dropped 1 base and J dropped 5 bases, with 3 bases sitting between them. The CDR3 has 11 residues. For the CDR3, the DNA is TGCAGTGCTAGAGGACACAATGAGCAGTTCTTC. Encoded protein: CSARGHNEQFF.

A word on this clonotype: One junction end does not reproduce the germline sequence, and a read error may be involved. The V call is TRBV2, the J call TRBJ1-1; no firm D call. Looked up from germline, CDR1 is SNHLY and CDR2 is FYNNEI. There are 13 residues in the CDR3. The CDR3 protein is CASRRERNTAAFF. The CDR3 region has the DNA TGTGCCAGCAGGAGGGAAAGGAACACTGCAGCTTTCTTT.

Ten or more counts support this clonotype. This rearrangement joins TRBV30 to TRBJ2-4; 7 bases line up with TRBD1. Germline CDR1 GTSNPN, CDR2 SVGIG (reference sequence). V trimming: 0 bases; J trimming: 3 bases; junction bases outside the gene matches: 8. The CDR3 is made up of 16 amino acids. Here the CDR3 DNA reads TGTGCCTGGAGTGTAACAGGGGAAGTAGGCAAAAACATTCAGTACTTC. Translating gives CAWSVTGEVGKNIQYF.

The chain carries TRBV29-1 and TRBJ2-7; D not resolved. This CDR3 spans 14 amino acids. V gave up 4 bases and J gave up 0 bases, with 13 bases separating them. CDR1 is SQVTM, CDR2 ANQGSEA, per germline. This CDR3 reads CSVAWTSSSYEQYF. In DNA form, the CDR3 reads TGCAGCGTTGCTTGGACGTCTAGCTCCTACGAGCAGTACTTC.

A note on this clonotype: With a much larger clone just one base away, this may be a read error. The V call is TRBV12-3 or TRBV12-4, the J call TRBJ2-1; D remains ambiguous. The CDR3 spans 12 residues. DNA of the CDR3: TGTGACAGCAGTGGGTTTGGGCATGAGCAGTTCTTC. Protein product: CDSSGFGHEQFF.

This clonotype has just a few counts. The CDR3 bases are TGTGCCAGCAGCTTGTTGGGGCTGAATTCACCCCTCCACTTT. Amino acids: CASSLLGLNSPLHF. V and J are TRBV5-5 and TRBJ1-6; D may be TRBD1 (5 bases). The CDR3 covers 14 residues. Germline CDR1 SGHKS, CDR2 YYEKEE (reference sequence). V dropped 1 base and J dropped 7 bases, with 9 bases sitting between them.

The chain carries TRBV4-2 and TRBJ2-2; no clear D gene. This CDR3 comprises 15 residues. With 0 bases removed from V and 6 bases from J, the gap between germline ends came to 11 bases. Germline CDR1 is LGHNA and CDR2 is YNFKEQ. The CDR3 DNA reads as TGTGCCAGCAGCCAAGAGCAGACGAGTGCCGGGGAGCTGTTTTTT. This sequence encodes CASSQEQTSAGELFF.

The chain has TRBV4-1 and TRBJ2-1; no firm D call. CDR3 size: 16 residues. CDR1 and CDR2 from the germline V gene are MGHRA and YSYEKL. Between the trimmed V and J ends, which lost 3 bases and 0 bases, there was a span of 12 bases. In DNA, the CDR3 is TGCGCCAGCAGCCACGACCACCCGAGCTCCTACAATGAGCAGTTCTTC. Amino acid sequence: CASSHDHPSSYNEQFF.

The V gene is TRBV4-2, the J gene TRBJ1-2; unclear D gene. V dropped 0 bases and J dropped 4 bases, with 18 bases sitting between them. This CDR3 is 17 amino acids long. CDR1 and CDR2 (germline): LGHNA, YNFKEQ. The CDR3 loop is CASSQEGGKYRPYGYTF. In DNA form, the CDR3 reads TGTGCCAGCAGCCAAGAAGGCGGGAAATATCGTCCCTATGGCTACACCTTC.

This clonotype has just a few counts. The chain employs TRBV4-2 and TRBJ2-7; possibly TRBD1 for D (5 bases). Germline V CDR1 and CDR2: LGHNA, YNFKEQ. V was cut by 3 bases and J by 7 bases, with 13 bases left in between. The CDR3 is 13 residues long. The CDR3 sequence is CASSQSKDSEQYF. For the CDR3, the DNA is TGTGCCAGCAGCCAGTCAAAAGACAGTGAGCAGTACTTC.

This clonotype showed up many times. The chain is built from TRBV12-3 or TRBV12-4 and TRBJ2-2, with D possibly called TRBD1 or TRBD2 (6 bases each). Trimming removed 7 bases from V and 0 bases from J, with 12 bases in between. The CDR3 runs 15 residues. This CDR3 is CASNPGGANTGELFF. CDR3 nucleotide sequence: TGTGCCAGCAACCCCGGGGGCGCGAACACCGGGGAGCTGTTTTTT.

The chain combines TRBV7-9 with TRBJ2-1; TRBD1 is a possible D gene (6 bases). Trimming pared 7 bases from V and 5 bases from J, leaving 24 bases between. Germline V lookup: CDR1 SEHNR, CDR2 FQNEAQ (reference sequence). The CDR3 has 17 amino acids. The CDR3 sequence: CASTPGRRAAGDNEQFF. The DNA of the CDR3 is TGTGCCAGCACCCCAGGCCGACGGGCCGCAGGGGACAATGAGCAGTTCTTC.

This sequence joins TRBV10-3 and TRBJ1-1, with D unclear. Per the germline V gene, CDR1 is ENHRY and CDR2 is SYGVKD. The CDR3 spans 14 residues. The germline V and J ends were trimmed by 6 bases and 3 bases, with 14 bases remaining between them. CDR3 bases: TGTGCCATCAGAAGACACGAAATTGACACTGAAGCTTTCTTT. Translation: CAIRRHEIDTEAFF.

The chain is built from TRBV24-1 and TRBJ1-2; D may be TRBD1 (5 bases). The CDR3 is made up of 13 amino acids. Between the trimmed V and J ends, which lost 10 bases and 4 bases, there was a span of 15 bases. Germline V gives CDR1 KGHDR, CDR2 SFDVKD. CDR3 DNA sequence: TGTGCCACACAATCCAACAGGAGCTATGGCTACACCTTC. This gives the protein CATQSNRSYGYTF.

This clonotype was picked up a small number of times. The chain links TRBV7-8 to TRBJ2-7; 8 nucleotides match TRBD1. After removal of 2 bases from V and 5 bases from J, the junction contained 5 bases not matched to a gene. This CDR3 contains 14 residues. Germline V gene lookup returns CDR1 SGHVS and CDR2 FQNEAQ. Written as DNA, the CDR3 is TGTGCCAGCAGCTTACACAGGGGGAACAACGAGCAGTACTTC. This gives the protein CASSLHRGNNEQYF.

The chain carries TRBV9 and TRBJ2-2, with unresolved D. Germline CDR1 is SGDLS and CDR2 is YYNGEE. V was trimmed by 2 bases and J by 6 bases, leaving 14 bases between them. The CDR3 covers 15 residues. This CDR3 reads CASSVASSSPGELFF. CDR3 DNA sequence: TGTGCCAGCAGCGTTGCGTCATCCTCCCCCGGGGAGCTGTTTTTT.

In its sample, this clonotype was seen a few times. The rearrangement links TRBV7-8 to TRBJ2-7, with 7 bases matching TRBD1. This CDR3 comprises 15 residues. Losses at the gene ends were 2 bases for V and 5 bases for J; bases not matched to a gene: 9. CDR1 is SGHVS and CDR2 is FQNEAQ in the germline V gene. The CDR3 here is CASSLSRQGDDEQYF. CDR3 DNA sequence: TGTGCCAGCAGCTTATCGAGACAGGGTGATGACGAGCAGTACTTC.

This clonotype was counted a few times. The chain combines TRBV7-2 with TRBJ2-7; D unresolved. Germline V lookup: CDR1 SGHTA, CDR2 FQGNSA. Trimming took off 5 bases at V and 4 bases at J, with 12 bases between the two ends. This CDR3 is built from 13 residues. CDR3 protein: CASSVNPGYEQYF. CDR3 nucleotide sequence: TGTGCCAGCAGCGTTAATCCCGGATACGAGCAGTACTTC.

This clonotype was counted at least ten times. CDR3 sequence (DNA): TGCGCCAGCAGCCTTAGCGGGGGGGCCTCCTACAATGAGCAGTTCTTC. Translation: CASSLSGGASYNEQFF. The chain carries TRBV4-1 and TRBJ2-1; TRBD2 matches 11 bases. Germline CDR1 and CDR2: MGHRA and YSYEKL. V lost 4 bases and J lost 0; bases outside the gene matches: 2. The CDR3 totals 16 residues.

This clonotype showed up just a few times. This rearrangement joins TRBV20-1 to TRBJ2-1; D call uncertain. Trimming took off 1 base at V and 3 bases at J, with 16 bases between the two ends. The CDR3 spans 16 residues. Germline-derived CDR1 and CDR2 are DFQATT and SNEGSKA (reference sequence). The CDR3 protein is CSARGQNELGYNEQFF. The CDR3 DNA follows: TGCAGTGCTAGAGGCCAGAACGAGTTGGGCTACAATGAGCAGTTCTTC.

This sequence joins TRBV20-1 and TRBJ2-1; no clear D. Per the germline V gene, CDR1 is DFQATT and CDR2 is SNEGSKA (reference sequence). CDR3 length: 14 residues. Trimming took off 8 bases at V and 0 bases at J, with 14 bases between the two ends. DNA for the CDR3: TGCAGTCCCCATGGGTCGGGCTCCTACAATGAGCAGTTCTTC. It is translated as CSPHGSGSYNEQFF.